This record looks at one T cell receptor (beta chain) sequence and its context. RNA, at about 0.45 to 1 ug, was reverse transcribed with random hexamers. Amplification of TCR beta CDR3 across 54 Vbeta and 13 Jbeta was performed with immunoSEQ multiplex PCR. Each CDR3 protein is one row after TCRdb ran MiXCR on the immunoSEQ multiplex PCR reads. The sample shows about 160,000 distinct CDR3 sequences, around 94% of them seen only once. Trimming removed 6 bases from V and 7 bases from J, with 12 bases in between. The CDR3 runs to 12 residues. From germline, CDR1 is SQVTM and CDR2 ANQGSEA. These data are taken from a study of CD8 T cells in Susac syndrome.

The sequencing input was CD4+ T cells from PBMCs. This TCR came from a human donor with multiple sclerosis. The V gene is TRBV29-1, the J gene TRBJ2-2; D gene uncertain. CDR3 in DNA: TGCAGCGTCCAGAGAACGGTCGGGGAGCTGTTTTTT. Residues: CSVQRTVGELFF.